This TCR beta chain emerged from a study of T cell clones after liver transplantation. In the study overall: Patients counted as tolerant after at least one year off all immunosuppression, enzymes not exceeding twice normal.

Concerning this clone: Its antigen is currently unknown.

Deletions cut 3 bases from V and 6 bases from J, with 12 bases between. Germline V gene data show CDR1 as SGHVS and CDR2 as FQNEAQ. This CDR3 is built from 14 residues. TCRdb's table, derived via immunoSEQ multiplex PCR, lists solely in-frame clones and lacks some. The table has 55,000 to 75,000 clones, around three quarters seen once. General study points: Graft donor-reactive T cells possibly entered the graft instead of undergoing deletion.

Material: CD4+ T cells from blood, obtained at the approximately 16-month timepoint. The receptor was isolated from a human patient who received a liver transplant. Some of the T cells might come from the graft donor. The chain recombines TRBV7-8 with TRBJ1-5; D may be TRBD1 (6 bases). CDR3 amino acids: CASSFNRDGQPQHF. CDR3 nucleotides: TGTGCCAGCAGCTTTAACAGGGATGGTCAGCCCCAGCATTTT.